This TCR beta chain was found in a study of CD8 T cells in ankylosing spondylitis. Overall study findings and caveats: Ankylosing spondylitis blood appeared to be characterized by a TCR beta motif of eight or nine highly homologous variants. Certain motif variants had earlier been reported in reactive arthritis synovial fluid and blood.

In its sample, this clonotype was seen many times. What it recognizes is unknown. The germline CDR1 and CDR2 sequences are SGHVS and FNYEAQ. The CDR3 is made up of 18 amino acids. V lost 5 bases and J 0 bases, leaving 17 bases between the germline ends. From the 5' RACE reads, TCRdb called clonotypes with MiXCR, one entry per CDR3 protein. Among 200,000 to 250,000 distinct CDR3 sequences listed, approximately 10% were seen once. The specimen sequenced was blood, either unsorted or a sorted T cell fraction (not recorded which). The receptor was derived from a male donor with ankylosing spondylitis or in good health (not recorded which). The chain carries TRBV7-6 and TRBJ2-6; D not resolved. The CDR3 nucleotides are TGTGCCAGCAGCAAGGACCAAAAATTCTTCTCTGGGGCCAACGTCCTGACTTTC. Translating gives CASSKDQKFFSGANVLTF.